These 19 T cell receptor beta chains share one sample of origin, sequenced in a study of blood T cell repertoires in COVID-19. This table comes from immunoSEQ multiplex PCR, and its TCRdb copy is limited to in-frame clones, with some not included. This sample has 30,000 to 50,000 clones, with around 95% found just once. The sequenced sample consisted of peripheral blood. The receptors were sampled from a human donor with active COVID-19. The donor label of this sample is uncertain.

In this sample, this clone turned up once. The chain uses TRBV5-4 and TRBJ1-2, with a possible D match to TRBD1 (5 bases). Germline values: CDR1 SGHNT, CDR2 YYREEE (reference sequence). Trimming cost V 5 bases and J 6 bases, with 14 bases left between them. The CDR3 loop spans 13 amino acids. The CDR3 sequence: CASSSGTSDGYTF. The CDR3 bases are TGTGCCAGCAGTTCCGGGACTTCGGATGGCTACACCTTC.

V usage is TRBV7-9 and J usage is TRBJ2-1; D gene unclear. V shed 2 bases and J shed 8 bases, with 13 bases lying between them. Germline CDR1 and CDR2: SEHNR and FQNEAQ (reference sequence). The CDR3 extends over 14 amino acids. CDR3 in DNA: TGTGCCAGCAGCTTAATAGTCTCCCCCTATGAGCAGTTCTTC. Its translation is CASSLIVSPYEQFF.

Written as DNA, the CDR3 is TGTGCCAGCAGCCATTTGGGAACAGGGGTAAAGAGCTACGAGCAGTACTTC. Translating it yields CASSHLGTGVKSYEQYF. The chain employs TRBV4-2 and TRBJ2-7; TRBD1 matches at 7 bases. After removal of 3 bases from V and 3 bases from J, the junction contained 14 bases not matched to a gene. CDR3 size: 17 residues. CDR1 and CDR2 (germline): LGHNA, YNFKEQ.

The genes are TRBV10-1 and TRBJ2-7; TRBD1 matches at 12 bases. CDR1 and CDR2 from the germline V gene are WNHNN and SYGVQD (reference sequence). With 8 bases clipped from V and 5 bases from J, the junction kept 7 bases outside the gene matches. This CDR3 region has 14 residues. The CDR3 DNA is TGCGCCAGCCACGGGACAGGGGGCAACGACGAGCAGTACTTC. Translated: CASHGTGGNDEQYF.

The J gene is TRBJ2-7, the V gene TRBV9, with 7 bases matching TRBD2. The CDR3 consists of 12 residues. V trimming: 3 bases; J trimming: 6 bases; junction bases outside the gene matches: 3. Germline-derived CDR1 and CDR2 are SGDLS and YYNGEE. CDR3 nucleotide sequence: TGTGCCAGCAGCGGCGGGAGTGGCGAGCAGTACTTC. It encodes CASSGGSGEQYF.

The chain has TRBV11-3 and TRBJ1-2, with TRBD1 matching 8 bases. Losses at the gene ends were 7 bases for V and 6 bases for J; bases not matched to a gene: 7. Germline CDR1 reads SGHNT; CDR2 reads YENEEA. This CDR3 spans 13 amino acids. The DNA of the CDR3 is TGTGCCAGCAAGTTGACAGGGGACCATGGCTACACCTTC. Protein product: CASKLTGDHGYTF.

The chain is built from TRBV28 and TRBJ2-7, with D possibly TRBD2 on 5 matching bases. Germline CDR1 MDHEN, CDR2 SYDVKM. The CDR3 has 15 amino acids. V lost 8 bases and J 3 bases, leaving 20 bases between the germline ends. Written as DNA, the CDR3 is TGTGCCAGCGGGAGACCCGGACGGATGCTCTACGAGCAGTACTTC. Protein product: CASGRPGRMLYEQYF.

The chain uses TRBV7-2 and TRBJ1-1; 12 bases fit TRBD1. The CDR3 has 14 amino acids. The V and J ends lost 5 bases and 11 bases, in that order; junction bases with no gene match: 9. The germline V gene encodes CDR1 SGHTA and CDR2 FQGNSA. The CDR3 loop is CASSLGTGGWDAFF. The CDR3 nucleotides read TGTGCCAGCAGCCTCGGGACAGGGGGCTGGGATGCTTTCTTT.

The V and J genes are TRBV12-3 or TRBV12-4 and TRBJ2-2; 7 bases are shared with TRBD1. V shed 6 bases, J shed 3 bases, and the junction held 1 base outside the gene matches. This CDR3 is built from 13 residues. CDR3 protein: CASSDRDTGELFF. The CDR3 nucleotides read TGTGCCAGCAGCGACAGGGACACCGGGGAGCTGTTTTTT.

The CDR3 DNA sequence: TGTGCCAGCAACCCAGCGGGGGTCTATACCGGGGAGCTGTTTTTT. This sequence encodes CASNPAGVYTGELFF. V usage is TRBV6-5 and J usage is TRBJ2-2, with 8 bases fitting TRBD2. This CDR3 contains 15 residues. Germline CDR1 MNHEY, CDR2 SVGAGI. With 7 bases clipped from V and 5 bases from J, the junction kept 9 bases outside the gene matches.

The rearrangement joins TRBV19 to TRBJ2-7; 7 positions match TRBD2. V lost 2 bases, J lost 2 bases, and 6 bases stayed unmatched. This CDR3 has 15 amino acids. CDR1 LNHDA and CDR2 SQIVND come from the germline V gene (reference sequence). The CDR3 region has the DNA TGTGCCAGTAGTATATTCGGCGGGAGTCCCTACGAGCAGTACTTC. It yields the protein CASSIFGGSPYEQYF.

This chain links TRBV19 with TRBJ1-6; a possible D gene is TRBD1 (6 bases). CDR3 length: 15 amino acids. Trimming took off 1 base at V and 6 bases at J, with 10 bases between the two ends. Per the germline V gene, CDR1 is LNHDA and CDR2 is SQIVND (reference sequence). CDR3 nucleotide sequence: TGTGCCAGTAGTATAGTGGACAGCCGTAATTCACCCCTCCACTTT. Its protein product is CASSIVDSRNSPLHF.

The rearrangement joins TRBV5-1 to TRBJ2-2; TRBD2 matches 9 bases. This CDR3 spans 16 amino acids. Losses at the gene ends were 2 bases for V and 4 bases for J; bases not matched to a gene: 6. The V gene's germline CDR1 is SGHRS and CDR2 YFSETQ. DNA for the CDR3: TGCGCCAGCAGCTTTGCAGCGGGAGGAGTCACCGGGGAGCTGTTTTTT. It codes for CASSFAAGGVTGELFF.

The gene calls are TRBV4-1 and TRBJ1-2, with TRBD1 matching over 9 bases. CDR3 length equals 15 residues. V trimming: 3 bases; J trimming: 4 bases; junction bases outside the gene matches: 6. Germline lookup yields CDR1 MGHRA and CDR2 YSYEKL. The CDR3 protein is CASSQGQGISYGYTF. CDR3 nucleotides: TGCGCCAGCAGCCAGGGACAGGGTATCTCCTATGGCTACACCTTC.

The chain recombines TRBV11-3 with TRBJ2-7; TRBD2 matches 7 bases. The CDR3 totals 15 residues. Germline V gives CDR1 SGHNT, CDR2 YENEEA. With V trimmed by 2 bases and J by 2 bases, 6 bases remained unmatched. Written as DNA, the CDR3 is TGTGCCAGCAGCTTATCAGCGGGACGGACCTACGAGCAGTACTTC. Protein sequence: CASSLSAGRTYEQYF.

The chain combines TRBV19 with TRBJ2-3; 11 nucleotides agree with TRBD2. This CDR3 has 15 residues. Per germline, CDR1 LNHDA and CDR2 SQIVND (reference sequence). J lost 5 bases, V lost 3 bases, and 4 bases had no gene match. This CDR3 reads CASSIPSGGRDTQYF. As DNA, the CDR3 is TGTGCCAGTAGTATCCCTAGCGGGGGGAGAGATACGCAGTATTTT.

V and J are TRBV15 and TRBJ1-1; 10 bases map to TRBD1. CDR3 length: 16 amino acids. The V segment lost 8 bases and the J segment 0 bases; nucleotides outside the gene matches: 9. Germline V gene data show CDR1 as LNHNV and CDR2 as YYDKDF (reference sequence). CDR3 sequence reads: CATGGQGGRMNTEAFF. CDR3 nucleotides: TGTGCCACCGGAGGACAGGGGGGACGCATGAACACTGAAGCTTTCTTT.

This clone was observed a single time. This sequence joins TRBV5-1 and TRBJ2-5; 7 bases are a match to TRBD1. Germline V gene data show CDR1 as SGHRS and CDR2 as YFSETQ. V trimming: 2 bases; J trimming: 5 bases; junction bases outside the gene matches: 3. The CDR3 loop spans 13 amino acids. Here the CDR3 reads CASSLQGTETQYF. The CDR3 bases are TGCGCCAGCAGCTTACAGGGGACGGAGACCCAGTACTTC. The whole variable domain, filled in from reference TRBV5-1 and TRBJ2-5, reads KAGVTQTPRYLIKTRGQQVTLSCSPISGHRSVSWYQQTPGQGLQFLFEYFSETQRNKGNFPGRFSGRQFSNSRSEMNVSTLELGDSALYLCASSLQGTETQYFGPGTRLLVL.

CDR3 region: CASRGSSSEFF. As DNA, the CDR3 is TGTGCCAGCAGGGGTAGCTCGAGCGAGTTCTTC. The chain carries TRBV6-5 and TRBJ2-1; D remains unclear. CDR1 and CDR2 from the germline V gene are MNHEY and SVGAGI. CDR3 size: 11 residues. Trimming removed 6 bases from V and 14 bases from J, with 14 bases in between.